Listed here are 9 T cell receptor beta chains from one sample, sequenced in a study of blood T cell repertoires in COVID-19. TCRdb's table, derived via immunoSEQ multiplex PCR, lists solely in-frame clones and lacks some. Here the sample spans some 380,000 clones, roughly 89% being singletons. Sequencing used peripheral blood. The receptor set was obtained from a man between 18 and 29 years old with active or convalescent COVID-19.

The genes are TRBV18 and TRBJ1-1, with 7 positions matching TRBD1. The CDR3 loop spans 16 amino acids. V lost 3 bases, J lost 5 bases, and 12 bases stayed unmatched. Germline lookup yields CDR1 KGHSH and CDR2 LQKENI. The CDR3 spells CASSPRVTGRWTEAFF. CDR3 sequence (DNA): TGTGCCAGCTCACCCCGAGTGACAGGGAGATGGACTGAAGCTTTCTTT.

V is TRBV6-1 and J is TRBJ1-1; D perhaps matches TRBD1 (5 bases). Per the germline V gene, CDR1 is MNHNS and CDR2 is SASEGT. This CDR3 has 14 residues. V was trimmed by 0 bases and J by 5 bases, leaving 10 bases between them. CDR3 DNA sequence: TGTGCCAGCAGTGAAGCGTTCAAGGGGACTGAAGCTTTCTTT. It yields the protein CASSEAFKGTEAFF.

As concerns this clone: Other DNA sequences in the same sample also yield this CDR3. CDR3: CASSLLAGAYNEQFF. For the CDR3, the DNA is TGTGCCAGCAGCTTACTGGCGGGGGCGTACAATGAGCAGTTCTTC. V is TRBV7-3 and J is TRBJ2-1; TRBD2 is a possible D gene (7 bases). Germline CDR1 is SGHTA and CDR2 is FQGTGA. Trimming left V 2 bases short and J 4 bases short, with 12 bases between. The CDR3 is 15 residues long.

This clone has a handful of counts. The rearrangement joins TRBV19 to TRBJ1-3; TRBD1 matches 8 bases. Germline V gene sequence: CDR1 LNHDA, CDR2 SQIVND (reference sequence). This CDR3 is built from 16 residues. V lost 3 bases and J lost 2; bases outside the gene matches: 6. The CDR3 nucleotides read TGTGCCAGTAGTATCAGTGGGACAGGAGCTGGAAACACCATATATTTT. It specifies CASSISGTGAGNTIYF. Filled out from reference TRBV19 and TRBJ1-3, the complete variable domain reads DGGITQSPKYLFRKEGQNVTLSCEQNLNHDAMYWYRQDPGQGLRLIYYSQIVNDFQKGDIAEGYSVSREKKESFPLTVTSAQKNPTAFYLCASSISGTGAGNTIYFGEGSWLTVV.

J is TRBJ2-1 and V is TRBV6-2 or TRBV6-3; 8 bases line up with TRBD1. This CDR3 is 16 amino acids long. Germline CDR1 MNHEY, CDR2 SVGEGT. Trimming at V came to 5 bases and at J to 0 bases, leaving 6 bases not matched to a gene. DNA of the CDR3: TGTGCCAGCAGTACCTATGACAGGGGCTCCTACAATGAGCAGTTCTTC. Encoded protein: CASSTYDRGSYNEQFF.

This chain joins TRBV7-2 and TRBJ2-6, with 7 nucleotides matching TRBD2. J was trimmed by 0 bases and V by 2 bases; bases with no gene match: 7. CDR3 length equals 18 residues. The germline V gene has CDR1 SGHTA and CDR2 FQGNSA. CDR3: CASSLKGGFGSGANVLTF. CDR3 coding DNA: TGTGCCAGCAGCTTAAAGGGAGGGTTTGGCTCTGGGGCCAACGTCCTGACTTTC.

The J gene is TRBJ2-2, the V gene TRBV27; a weak D match, TRBD2 (6 bases). The CDR3 totals 15 residues. The V gene's germline CDR1 is MNHEY and CDR2 SMNVEV (reference sequence). V was trimmed by 3 bases and J by 3 bases, leaving 11 bases between them. Written as DNA, the CDR3 is TGTGCCAGCAGTTTGGGCAGGGAGGACACCGGGGAGCTGTTTTTT. The encoded protein is CASSLGREDTGELFF.

This chain connects TRBV4-2 to TRBJ2-7; tentatively, D is TRBD1 (5 bases). From germline, CDR1 is LGHNA and CDR2 YNFKEQ. The CDR3 is 15 amino acids. V gave up 4 bases and J gave up 0 bases, with 13 bases separating them. The CDR3, as DNA: TGTGCCAGCAGCCGCAAGACAGCCAGCTCCTACGAGCAGTACTTC. Its translation is CASSRKTASSYEQYF.

This clone was picked up one time. The V call is TRBV28, the J call TRBJ2-3; weak D call: TRBD2 (6 bases). From germline, CDR1 is MDHEN and CDR2 SYDVKM. The CDR3 has 15 residues. Trimming took 3 bases from V and 3 from J, leaving 13 bases between them. The CDR3 region has the DNA TGTGCCAGCAGTTTTCCGGGGGTAAAGACAGATACGCAGTATTTT. It codes for CASSFPGVKTDTQYF.